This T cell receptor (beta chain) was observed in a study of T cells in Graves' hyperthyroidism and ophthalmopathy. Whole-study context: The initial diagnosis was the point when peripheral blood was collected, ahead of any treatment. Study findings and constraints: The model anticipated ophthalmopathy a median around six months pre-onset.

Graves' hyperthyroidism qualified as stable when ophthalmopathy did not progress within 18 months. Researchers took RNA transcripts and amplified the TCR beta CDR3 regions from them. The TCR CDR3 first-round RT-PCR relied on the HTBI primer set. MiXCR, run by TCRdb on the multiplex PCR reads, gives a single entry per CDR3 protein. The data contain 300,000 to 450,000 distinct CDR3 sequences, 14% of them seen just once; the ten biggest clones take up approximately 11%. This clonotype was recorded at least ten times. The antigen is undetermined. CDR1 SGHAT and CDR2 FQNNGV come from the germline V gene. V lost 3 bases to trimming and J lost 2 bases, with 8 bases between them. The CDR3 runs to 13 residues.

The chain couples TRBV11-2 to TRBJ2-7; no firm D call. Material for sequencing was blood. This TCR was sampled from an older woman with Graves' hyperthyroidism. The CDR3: CASSFGQPYEQYF. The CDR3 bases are TGTGCCAGCAGCTTCGGGCAGCCCTACGAGCAGTACTTC.